This T cell receptor beta chain derives from a study of response to subunit inactivated influenza vaccine. Points from the study as a whole: The authors put forward the suggestion that each seasonal influenza vaccination may bring in only a limited number of new T cells.

Deletions cut 6 bases from V and 6 bases from J, with 12 bases between. The germline gives CDR1 MNHNS, CDR2 SASEGT. This CDR3 has 13 amino acids. Using its own MiXCR run on the RT-PCR reads, TCRdb lists one record per CDR3 protein. Of more than 150,000 distinct CDR3 sequences listed, around a tenth are singletons. This clonotype turned up a few times. Antigen: not known. The sequencing used non-naive T cells sorted from PBMCs, collected on the day of vaccination. This chain links TRBV6-1 with TRBJ2-4; maybe TRBD2 (5 bases). The clonotype originates from a man between 45 and 60 years old who received an inactivated influenza vaccine. In DNA, the CDR3 is TGTGCCAGCAGGGAGGTTCGTGGAAACATTCAGTACTTC. Protein: CASREVRGNIQYF.